This T cell receptor beta chain was sequenced for a study of T-cell memory formation after mild COVID-19. Study-wide context: Largely donor-specific sequence clusters came from two donors.

This CDR3 spans 14 amino acids. The V gene's germline CDR1 is MNHEY and CDR2 SVGAGI. V gave up 2 bases and J gave up 5 bases, with 12 bases separating them. This clonotype was found a few times. The antigen is not known. The authors produced TCR alpha and TCR beta cDNA libraries with sample barcodes and UMIs by 5'RACE using constant-segment primers. TCRdb used MiXCR to reprocess the 5' RACE reads, holding one entry per CDR3 protein. The table records 110,000 to 150,000 distinct CDR3 sequences, almost 25% of them present only once. Whole-study results and caveats: Mostly located in CM and EM were contracting CD4+ clones, with contracting CD8+ clones located in EMRA. Clones contracting over day 15 to 85 were CD4/CD8 balanced, with later expanders leaning CD4+.

The source is an adult woman who had mild COVID-19 (a few samples of this study predate the infection). Cell type and time point are not known. This chain links TRBV6-5 with TRBJ1-2; D not certain. The material sequenced was PBMCs or a T cell subset sorted from them (not recorded which). The CDR3 region is CASSYTEMKYGYTF. The CDR3 nucleotides read TGTGCCAGCAGTTACACGGAAATGAAATATGGCTACACCTTC.